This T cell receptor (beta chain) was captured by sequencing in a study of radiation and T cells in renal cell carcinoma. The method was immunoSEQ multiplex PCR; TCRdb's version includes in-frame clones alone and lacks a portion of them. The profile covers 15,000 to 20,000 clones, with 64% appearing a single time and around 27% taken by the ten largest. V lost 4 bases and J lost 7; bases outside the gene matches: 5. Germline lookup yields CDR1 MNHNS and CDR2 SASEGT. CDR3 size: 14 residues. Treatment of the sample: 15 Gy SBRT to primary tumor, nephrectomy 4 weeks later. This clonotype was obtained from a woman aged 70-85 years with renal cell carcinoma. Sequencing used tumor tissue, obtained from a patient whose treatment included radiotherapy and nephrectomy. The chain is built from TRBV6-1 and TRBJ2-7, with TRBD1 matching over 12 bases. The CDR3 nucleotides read TGTGCCAGCAGTGGGGGACAGGGGGCGCGGGAGCAGTACTTC. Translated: CASSGGQGAREQYF.